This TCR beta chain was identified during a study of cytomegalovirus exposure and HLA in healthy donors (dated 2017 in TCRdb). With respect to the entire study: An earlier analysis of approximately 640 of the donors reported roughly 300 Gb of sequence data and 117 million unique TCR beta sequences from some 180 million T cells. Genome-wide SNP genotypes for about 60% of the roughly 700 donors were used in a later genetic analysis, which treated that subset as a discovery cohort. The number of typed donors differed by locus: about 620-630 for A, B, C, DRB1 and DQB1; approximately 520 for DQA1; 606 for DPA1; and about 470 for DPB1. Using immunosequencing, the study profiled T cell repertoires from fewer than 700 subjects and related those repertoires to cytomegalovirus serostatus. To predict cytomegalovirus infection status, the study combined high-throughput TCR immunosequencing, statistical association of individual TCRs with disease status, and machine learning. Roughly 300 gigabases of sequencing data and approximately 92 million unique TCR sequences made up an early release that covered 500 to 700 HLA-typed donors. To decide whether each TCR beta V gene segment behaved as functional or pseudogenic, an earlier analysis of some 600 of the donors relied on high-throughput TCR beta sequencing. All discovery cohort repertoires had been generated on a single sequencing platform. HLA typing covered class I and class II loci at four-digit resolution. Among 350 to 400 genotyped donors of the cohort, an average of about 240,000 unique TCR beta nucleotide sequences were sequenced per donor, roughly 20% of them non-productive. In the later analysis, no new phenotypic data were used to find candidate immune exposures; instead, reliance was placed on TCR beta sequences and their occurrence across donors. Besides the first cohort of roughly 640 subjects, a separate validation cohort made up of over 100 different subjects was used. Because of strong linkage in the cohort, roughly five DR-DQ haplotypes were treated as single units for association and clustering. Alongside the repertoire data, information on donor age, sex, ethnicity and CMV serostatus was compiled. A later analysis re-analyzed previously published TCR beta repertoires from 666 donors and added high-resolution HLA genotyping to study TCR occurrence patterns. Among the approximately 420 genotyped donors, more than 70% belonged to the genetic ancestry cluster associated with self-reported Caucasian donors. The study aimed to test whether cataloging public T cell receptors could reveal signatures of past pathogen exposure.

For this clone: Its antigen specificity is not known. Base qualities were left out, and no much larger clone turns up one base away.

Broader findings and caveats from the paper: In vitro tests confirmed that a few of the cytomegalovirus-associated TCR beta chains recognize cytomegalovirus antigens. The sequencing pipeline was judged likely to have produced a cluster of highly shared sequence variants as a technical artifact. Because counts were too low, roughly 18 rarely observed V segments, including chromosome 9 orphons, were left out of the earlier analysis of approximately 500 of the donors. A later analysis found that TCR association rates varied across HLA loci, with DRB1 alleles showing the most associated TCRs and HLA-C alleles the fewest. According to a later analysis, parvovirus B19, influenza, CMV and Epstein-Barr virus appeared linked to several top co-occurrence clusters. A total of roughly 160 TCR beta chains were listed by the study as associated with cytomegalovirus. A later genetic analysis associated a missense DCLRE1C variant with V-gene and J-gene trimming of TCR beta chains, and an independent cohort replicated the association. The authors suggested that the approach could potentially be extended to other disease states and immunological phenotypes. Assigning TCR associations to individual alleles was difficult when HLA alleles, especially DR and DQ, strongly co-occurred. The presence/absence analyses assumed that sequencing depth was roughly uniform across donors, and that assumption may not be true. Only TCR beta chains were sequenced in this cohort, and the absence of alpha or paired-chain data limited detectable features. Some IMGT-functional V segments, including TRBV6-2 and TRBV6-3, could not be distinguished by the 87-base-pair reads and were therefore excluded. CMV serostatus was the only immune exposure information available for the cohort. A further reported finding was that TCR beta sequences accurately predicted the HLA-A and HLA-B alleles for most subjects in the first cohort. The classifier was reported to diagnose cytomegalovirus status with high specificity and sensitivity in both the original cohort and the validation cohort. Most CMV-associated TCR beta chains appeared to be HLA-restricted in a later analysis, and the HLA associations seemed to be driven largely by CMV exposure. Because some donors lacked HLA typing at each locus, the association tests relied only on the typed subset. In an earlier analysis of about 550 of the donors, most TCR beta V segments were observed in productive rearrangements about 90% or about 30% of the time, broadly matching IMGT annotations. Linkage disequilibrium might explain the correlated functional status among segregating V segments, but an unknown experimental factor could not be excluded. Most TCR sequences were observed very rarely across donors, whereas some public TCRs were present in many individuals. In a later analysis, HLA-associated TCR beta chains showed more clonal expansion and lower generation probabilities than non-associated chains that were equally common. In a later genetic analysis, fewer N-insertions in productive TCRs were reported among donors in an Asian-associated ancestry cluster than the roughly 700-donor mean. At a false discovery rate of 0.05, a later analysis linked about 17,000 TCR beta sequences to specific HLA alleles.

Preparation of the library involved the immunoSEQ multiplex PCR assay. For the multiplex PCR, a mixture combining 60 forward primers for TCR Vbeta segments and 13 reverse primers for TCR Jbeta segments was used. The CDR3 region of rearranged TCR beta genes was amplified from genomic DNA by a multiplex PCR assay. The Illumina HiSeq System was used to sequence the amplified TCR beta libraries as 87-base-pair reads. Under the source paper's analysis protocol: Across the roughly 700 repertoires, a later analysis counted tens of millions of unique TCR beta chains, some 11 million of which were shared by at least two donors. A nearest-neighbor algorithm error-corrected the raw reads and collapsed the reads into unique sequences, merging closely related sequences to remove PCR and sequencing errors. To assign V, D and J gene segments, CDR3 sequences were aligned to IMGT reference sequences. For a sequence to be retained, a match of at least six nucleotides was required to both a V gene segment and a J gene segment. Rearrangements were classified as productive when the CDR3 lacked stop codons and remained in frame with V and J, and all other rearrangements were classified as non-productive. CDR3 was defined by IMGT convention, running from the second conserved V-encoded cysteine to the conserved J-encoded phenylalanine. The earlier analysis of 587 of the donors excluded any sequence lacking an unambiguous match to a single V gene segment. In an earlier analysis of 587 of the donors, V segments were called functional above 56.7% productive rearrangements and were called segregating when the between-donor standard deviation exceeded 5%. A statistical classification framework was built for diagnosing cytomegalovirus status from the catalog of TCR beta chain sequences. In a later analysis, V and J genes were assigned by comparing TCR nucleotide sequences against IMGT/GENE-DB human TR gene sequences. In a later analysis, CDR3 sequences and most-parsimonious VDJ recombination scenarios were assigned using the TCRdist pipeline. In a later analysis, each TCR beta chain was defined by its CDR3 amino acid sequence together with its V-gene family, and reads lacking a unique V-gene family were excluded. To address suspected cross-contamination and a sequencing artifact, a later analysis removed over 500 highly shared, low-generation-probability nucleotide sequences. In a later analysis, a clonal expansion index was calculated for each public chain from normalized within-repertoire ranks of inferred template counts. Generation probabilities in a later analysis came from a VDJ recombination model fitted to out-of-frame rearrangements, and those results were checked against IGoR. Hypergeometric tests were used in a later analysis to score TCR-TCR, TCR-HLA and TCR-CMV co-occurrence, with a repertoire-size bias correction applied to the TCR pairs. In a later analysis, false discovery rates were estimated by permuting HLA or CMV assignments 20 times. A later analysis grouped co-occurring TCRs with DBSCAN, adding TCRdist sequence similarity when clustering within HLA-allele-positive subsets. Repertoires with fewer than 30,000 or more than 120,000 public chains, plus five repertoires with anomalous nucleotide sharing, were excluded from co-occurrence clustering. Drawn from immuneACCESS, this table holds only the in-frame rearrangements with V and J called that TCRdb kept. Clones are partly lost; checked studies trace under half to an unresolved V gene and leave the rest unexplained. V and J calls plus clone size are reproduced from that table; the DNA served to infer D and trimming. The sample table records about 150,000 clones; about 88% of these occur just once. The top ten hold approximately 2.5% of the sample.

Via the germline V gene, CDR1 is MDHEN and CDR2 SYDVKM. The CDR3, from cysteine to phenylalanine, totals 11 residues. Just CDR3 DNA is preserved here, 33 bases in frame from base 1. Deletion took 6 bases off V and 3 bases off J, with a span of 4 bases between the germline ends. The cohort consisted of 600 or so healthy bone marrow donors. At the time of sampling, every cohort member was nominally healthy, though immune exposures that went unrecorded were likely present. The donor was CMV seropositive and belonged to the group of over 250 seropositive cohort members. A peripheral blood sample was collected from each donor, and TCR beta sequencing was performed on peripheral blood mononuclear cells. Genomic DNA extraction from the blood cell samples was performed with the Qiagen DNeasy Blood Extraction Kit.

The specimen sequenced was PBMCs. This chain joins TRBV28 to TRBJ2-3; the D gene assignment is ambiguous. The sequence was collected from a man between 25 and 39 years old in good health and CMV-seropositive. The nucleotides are TGTGCCAGCAGCGTGACAGATACGCAGTATTTT. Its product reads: CASSVTDTQYF.